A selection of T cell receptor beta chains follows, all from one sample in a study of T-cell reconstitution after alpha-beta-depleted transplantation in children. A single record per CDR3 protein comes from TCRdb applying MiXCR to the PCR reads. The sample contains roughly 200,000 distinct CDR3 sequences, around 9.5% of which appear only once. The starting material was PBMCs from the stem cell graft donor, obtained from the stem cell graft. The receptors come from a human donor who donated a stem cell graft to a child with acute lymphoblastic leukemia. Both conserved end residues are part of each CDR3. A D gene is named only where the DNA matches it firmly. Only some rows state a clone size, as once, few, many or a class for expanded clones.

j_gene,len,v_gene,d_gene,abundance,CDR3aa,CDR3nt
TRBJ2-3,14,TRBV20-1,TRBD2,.,CSAEGAGASDTQYF,TGCAGTGCTGAGGGAGCGGGGGCATCAGATACGCAGTATTTT
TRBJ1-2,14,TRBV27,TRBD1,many,CASSPGGQGGGYTF,TGTGCCAGCAGTCCGGGGGGACAGGGTGGTGGCTACACCTTC
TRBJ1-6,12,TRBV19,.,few,CASNYRDSPLHF,TGTGCCAGTAACTACAGGGATTCACCCCTCCACTTT
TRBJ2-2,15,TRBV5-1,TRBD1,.,CASSSGQGTTGELFF,TGCGCCAGCAGCTCAGGACAGGGAACCACCGGGGAGCTGTTTTTT
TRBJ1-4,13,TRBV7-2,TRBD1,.,CALPDRGQEKLFF,TGTGCTTTGCCCGACAGGGGGCAGGAAAAACTGTTTTTT
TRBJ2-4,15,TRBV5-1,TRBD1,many,CASSLAGTAGNIQYF,TGCGCCAGCAGCTTGGCTGGGACAGCAGGAAACATTCAGTACTTC
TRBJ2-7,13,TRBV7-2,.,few,CASTPGWSYEQYF,TGTGCCAGCACCCCGGGGTGGTCCTACGAGCAGTACTTC
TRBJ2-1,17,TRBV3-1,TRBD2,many,CASSQADGGSSYNEQFF,TGTGCCAGCAGCCAAGCCGACGGGGGGAGCTCCTACAATGAGCAGTTCTTC
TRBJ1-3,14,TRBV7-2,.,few,CASSPVPSMDTIYF,TGTGCCAGCAGCCCGGTCCCATCCATGGACACCATATATTTT
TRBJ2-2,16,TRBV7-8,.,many,CASSLVGDINTGELFF,TGTGCCAGCAGCTTAGTCGGGGACATAAACACCGGGGAGCTGTTTTTT
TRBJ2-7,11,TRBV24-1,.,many,CATSDIYEQYF,TGTGCCACCAGTGATATATACGAGCAGTACTTC
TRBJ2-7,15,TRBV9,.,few,CASSVGRAMRDEQYF,TGTGCCAGCAGCGTAGGCAGGGCGATGCGGGACGAGCAGTACTTC
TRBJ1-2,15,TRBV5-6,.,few,CASSLAAAQVYGYTF,TGTGCCAGCAGCTTGGCGGCAGCGCAGGTATATGGCTACACCTTC
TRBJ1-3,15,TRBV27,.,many,CASSRLTSPGNTIYF,TGTGCCAGCAGTAGGTTGACAAGCCCTGGAAACACCATATATTTT
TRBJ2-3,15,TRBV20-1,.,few,CSARGAVAVSDTQYF,TGCAGTGCTAGGGGGGCAGTTGCAGTTTCAGATACGCAGTATTTT
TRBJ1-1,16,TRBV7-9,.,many,CASSLPFGGEGTEAFF,TGTGCCAGCAGCTTACCCTTTGGAGGGGAAGGAACTGAAGCTTTCTTT
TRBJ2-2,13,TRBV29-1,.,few,CSVTGFRAGELFF,TGCAGCGTTACAGGGTTTCGAGCCGGGGAGCTGTTTTTT
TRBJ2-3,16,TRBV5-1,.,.,CASSPSSRLTADTQYF,TGCGCCAGCAGCCCTTCGTCCCGCCTGACGGCGGATACGCAGTATTTT
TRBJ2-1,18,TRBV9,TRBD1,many,CASSVELGETGIGNEQFF,TGTGCCAGCAGCGTAGAACTGGGAGAGACAGGGATTGGCAATGAGCAGTTCTTC
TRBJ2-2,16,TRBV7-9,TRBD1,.,CASSLWAGGYTGELFF,TGTGCCAGCAGCTTATGGGCAGGGGGCTACACCGGGGAGCTGTTTTTT
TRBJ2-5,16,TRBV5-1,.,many,CASSFGLGSLQETQYF,TGCGCCAGCAGCTTTGGACTGGGAAGCCTTCAAGAGACCCAGTACTTC
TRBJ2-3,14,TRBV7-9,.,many,CASSLGPGPDTQYF,TGTGCCAGCAGCTTAGGGCCAGGACCAGATACGCAGTATTTT
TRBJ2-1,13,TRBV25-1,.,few,CASRRTVYNEQFF,TGTGCCAGCAGACGGACAGTTTACAATGAGCAGTTCTTC
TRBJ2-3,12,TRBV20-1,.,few,CSASQSTDTQYF,TGCAGTGCTAGCCAGAGCACAGATACGCAGTATTTT
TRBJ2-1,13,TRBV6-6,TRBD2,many,CASTSGGRNEQFF,TGTGCCAGCACTAGCGGGGGACGCAATGAGCAGTTCTTC
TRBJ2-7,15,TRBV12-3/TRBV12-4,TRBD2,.,CASRTYLAGAGEQYF,TGTGCCAGCAGGACCTATCTAGCGGGGGCGGGGGAGCAGTACTTC
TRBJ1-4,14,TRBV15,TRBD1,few,CATAEDRGSEKLFF,TGTGCCACCGCAGAGGACAGGGGTTCTGAAAAACTGTTTTTT
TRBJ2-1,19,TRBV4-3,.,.,CASSPKQVLSPSSYNEQFF,TGCGCCAGCAGCCCTAAGCAGGTTTTATCCCCTAGCTCCTACAATGAGCAGTTCTTC
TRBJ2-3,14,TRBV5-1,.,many,CASSLDLGGDTQYF,TGCGCCAGCAGCTTGGACCTGGGGGGCGATACGCAGTATTTT
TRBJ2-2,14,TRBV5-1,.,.,CASSLERNTGELFF,TGCGCCAGCAGCTTGGAACGGAACACCGGGGAGCTGTTTTTT
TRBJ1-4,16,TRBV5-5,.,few,CASSLFGRETNEKLFF,TGTGCCAGCAGCTTGTTCGGCAGGGAAACTAATGAAAAACTGTTTTTT
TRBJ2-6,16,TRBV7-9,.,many,CASSRLVTSGANVLTF,TGTGCCAGCAGTCGTCTCGTCACCTCTGGGGCCAACGTCCTGACTTTC
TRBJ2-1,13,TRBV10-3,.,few,CAIGTTSFYEQFF,TGTGCCATCGGGACGACTAGTTTCTATGAGCAGTTCTTC
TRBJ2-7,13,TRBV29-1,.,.,CSVEEDSTYEQYF,TGCAGCGTTGAAGAGGACAGTACCTACGAGCAGTACTTC
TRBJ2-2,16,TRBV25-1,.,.,CASGGRGARPTGELFF,TGTGCCAGCGGGGGCCGGGGGGCCCGCCCCACCGGGGAGCTGTTTTTT
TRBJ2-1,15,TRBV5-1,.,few,CASSLGALPGSEQFF,TGCGCCAGCAGCTTGGGAGCCTTACCGGGCTCCGAGCAGTTCTTC
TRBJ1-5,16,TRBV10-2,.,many,CASSESEGVGYQPQHF,TGCGCCAGCAGTGAGTCGGAGGGGGTGGGGTATCAGCCCCAGCATTTT
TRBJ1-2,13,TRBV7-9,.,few,CASSFGTDHGYTF,TGTGCCAGCAGCTTCGGGACGGACCATGGCTACACCTTC
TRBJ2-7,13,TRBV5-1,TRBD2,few,CASTGTSNHEQYF,TGCGCCAGCACCGGGACTAGCAACCACGAGCAGTACTTC
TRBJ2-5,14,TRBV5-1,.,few,CASSQGTLQETQYF,TGCGCCAGCAGCCAGGGGACTCTACAAGAGACCCAGTACTTC
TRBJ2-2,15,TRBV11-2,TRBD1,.,CASSLATGGKWELFF,TGTGCCAGCAGCTTGGCGACAGGGGGCAAATGGGAGCTGTTTTTT
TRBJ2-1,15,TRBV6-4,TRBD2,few,CASSPLAGGINEQFF,TGTGCCAGCAGTCCTCTAGCGGGGGGCATCAATGAGCAGTTCTTC
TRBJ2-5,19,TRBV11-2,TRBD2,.,CASSERGDIWTSSSETQYF,TGTGCCAGCAGCGAGCGGGGGGATATCTGGACTAGCAGCTCGGAGACCCAGTACTTC
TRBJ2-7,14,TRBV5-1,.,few,CASSYGLVSGEQYF,TGCGCCAGCAGCTACGGGTTGGTGTCGGGGGAGCAGTACTTC
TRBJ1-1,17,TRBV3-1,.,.,CASSQEVRALTNTEAFF,TGTGCCAGCAGCCAAGAAGTCCGGGCCCTTACGAACACTGAAGCTTTCTTT
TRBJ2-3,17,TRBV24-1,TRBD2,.,CATSDPLAVGGTDTQYF,TGTGCCACCAGTGATCCACTAGCGGTAGGTGGCACAGATACGCAGTATTTT
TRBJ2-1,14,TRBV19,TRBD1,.,CATVGQGDYNEQFF,TGTGCCACAGTCGGACAGGGCGACTACAATGAGCAGTTCTTC
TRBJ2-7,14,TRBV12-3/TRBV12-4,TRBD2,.,CASSIAGGQYEQYF,TGTGCCAGCAGCATAGCGGGGGGCCAGTACGAGCAGTACTTC
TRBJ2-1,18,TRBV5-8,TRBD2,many,CANTRRGLAYLPHNEQFF,TGTGCCAACACCCGCCGGGGACTAGCTTACCTCCCACACAATGAGCAGTTCTTC
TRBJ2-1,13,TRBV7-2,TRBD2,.,CASIITSGLEQFF,TGTGCCAGCATCATAACGTCGGGACTAGAGCAGTTCTTC
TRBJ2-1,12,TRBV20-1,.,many,CSASRRDNEQFF,TGCAGTGCTAGCAGGCGGGACAATGAGCAGTTCTTC
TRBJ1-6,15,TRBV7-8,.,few,CASSALAGRDSPLHF,TGTGCCAGCAGCGCTTTGGCCGGTCGAGATTCACCCCTCCACTTT
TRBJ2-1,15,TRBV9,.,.,CASSVAGVVGNEQFF,TGTGCCAGCAGCGTAGCCGGGGTGGTTGGCAATGAGCAGTTCTTC